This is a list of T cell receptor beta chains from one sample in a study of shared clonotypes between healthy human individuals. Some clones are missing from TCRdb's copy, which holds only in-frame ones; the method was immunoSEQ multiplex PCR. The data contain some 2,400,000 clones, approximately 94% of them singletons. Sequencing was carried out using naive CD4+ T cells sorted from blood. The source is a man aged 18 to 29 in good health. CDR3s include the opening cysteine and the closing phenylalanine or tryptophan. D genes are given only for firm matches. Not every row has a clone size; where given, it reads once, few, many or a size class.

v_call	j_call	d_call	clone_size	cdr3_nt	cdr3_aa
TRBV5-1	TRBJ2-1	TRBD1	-	TGCGCCAGCACCCCGTTGAAGGGACAGGGGTACAATGAGCAGTTCTTC	CASTPLKGQGYNEQFF
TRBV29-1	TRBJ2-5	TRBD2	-	TGCAGCGTTGTAACTAGCGGGAGTCAGACCCAGTACTTC	CSVVTSGSQTQYF
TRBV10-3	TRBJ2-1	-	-	TGTGCCATCAGTGGCACCGGTGGGGTCGATGAGCAGTTCTTC	CAISGTGGVDEQFF
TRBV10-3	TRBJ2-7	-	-	TGTGCCATCAGTGAGTCGGGGACTTCCTACGAGCAGTACTTC	CAISESGTSYEQYF
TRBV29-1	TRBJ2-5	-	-	TGCAGCGTTGACAGGGGTAGGGGAGAGACCCAGTACTTC	CSVDRGRGETQYF
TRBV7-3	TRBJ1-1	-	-	TGTGCCAGCAGCCCGGCAGGCTACCTTGAAGCTTTCTTT	CASSPAGYLEAFF
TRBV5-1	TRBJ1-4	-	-	TGCGCCAGCAGCCCATTCTTGACAGGAGCTAATGAAAAACTGTTTTTT	CASSPFLTGANEKLFF
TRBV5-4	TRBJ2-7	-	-	TGTGCCAGCAGTTTGAGGAGAGGGGGAGGGCTTTCCGAGCAGTACTTC	CASSLRRGGGLSEQYF
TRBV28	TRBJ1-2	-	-	TGTGCCAGCAGTTCCGGGACGCTGGGGACTTCTAACTATGGCTACACCTTC	CASSSGTLGTSNYGYTF
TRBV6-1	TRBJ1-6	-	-	TGTGCCGGAGGATGGAGGAATTCACCCCTCCACTTT	CAGGWRNSPLHF
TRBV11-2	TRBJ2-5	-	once	TGTGCCAGCAGCCGCAGTCTAACAGAGACCCAGTACTTC	CASSRSLTETQYF
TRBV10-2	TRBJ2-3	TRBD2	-	TGCGCCAGCAATGAGGCTAGCGGGGCCCCGCGGTATTTT	CASNEASGAPRYF
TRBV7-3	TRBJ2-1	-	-	TGTGCCAGCAGCTTACGCGGGACAGCTCCAAATGAGCAGTTCTTC	CASSLRGTAPNEQFF
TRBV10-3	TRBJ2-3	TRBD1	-	TGTGCCATCAGTGATGTTCAGGGGGGCACAGATACGCAGTATTTT	CAISDVQGGTDTQYF
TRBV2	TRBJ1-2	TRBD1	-	TGTGCCAGCAGGGACAGGGAATCGGATGGCTACACCTTC	CASRDRESDGYTF
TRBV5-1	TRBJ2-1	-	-	TGCGCCAGCAGCTCCGGACGAGGGCTCTCCTACAATGAGCAGTTCTTC	CASSSGRGLSYNEQFF
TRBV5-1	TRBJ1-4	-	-	TGCGCCAGCAGCTTTGGGATACAGGGATATGGGGAAAAACTGTTTTTT	CASSFGIQGYGEKLFF
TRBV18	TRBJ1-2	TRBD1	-	TGTGCCAGCTCACCACAAGAGACAGGGAGCTACACCTTC	CASSPQETGSYTF
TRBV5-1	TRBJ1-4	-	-	TGCGCCAGCAGCTTGGAAGTATCAACTAATGAAAAACTGTTTTTT	CASSLEVSTNEKLFF
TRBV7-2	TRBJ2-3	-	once	TGTGCCAGCAGCGTTGGGTCCACAGATACGCAGTATTTT	CASSVGSTDTQYF
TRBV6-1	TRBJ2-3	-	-	TGTGCCAGCCGGGAAGTGGGCACAGATACGCAGTATTTT	CASREVGTDTQYF
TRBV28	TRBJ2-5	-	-	TGTGCCAGCAGGTTCGAAGAGACCCAGTACTTC	CASRFEETQYF
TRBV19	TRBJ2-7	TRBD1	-	TGTGCCAGTAGTATAGAAGGAGGACAGGGAGAGCAGTACTTC	CASSIEGGQGEQYF
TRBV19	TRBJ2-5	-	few	TGTGCCAGTAGTATAAGGGGAGAGACCCAGTACTTC	CASSIRGETQYF
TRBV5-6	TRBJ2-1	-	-	TGTGCCAGCAGCCGGTGGGGAAGCTCCTACAATGAGCAGTTCTTC	CASSRWGSSYNEQFF
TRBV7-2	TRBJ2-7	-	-	TGTGCCAGCAACCCGGGCAGGGCCTCCTACGAGCAGTACTTC	CASNPGRASYEQYF
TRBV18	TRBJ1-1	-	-	TGTGCCAGCTCACCGATCGGGGGGAGCAAGAACACTGAAGCTTTCTTT	CASSPIGGSKNTEAFF
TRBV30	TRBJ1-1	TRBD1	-	TGTGCCTGGAACAGGGGGAGGAACACTGAAGCTTTCTTT	CAWNRGRNTEAFF
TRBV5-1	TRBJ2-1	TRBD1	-	TGCGCCAGCAGCTTGGACGGGACAGGGGTGGATGAGCAGTTCTTC	CASSLDGTGVDEQFF
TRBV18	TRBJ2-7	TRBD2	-	TGTGCCAGCTCACCCGTAGCGGGGCCATTCTCCTACGAGCAGTACTTC	CASSPVAGPFSYEQYF
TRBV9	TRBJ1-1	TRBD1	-	TGTGCCAGCAGCGCGCCGGGACAGGGAAGGAACACTGAAGCTTTCTTT	CASSAPGQGRNTEAFF
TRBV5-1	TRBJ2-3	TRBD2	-	TGCGCCAGCAGCCCGGGGGGACCAGATACGCAGTATTTT	CASSPGGPDTQYF
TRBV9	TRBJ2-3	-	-	TGTGCCAGCAGCGTATCGTCGGCCGAAACAGATACGCAGTATTTT	CASSVSSAETDTQYF
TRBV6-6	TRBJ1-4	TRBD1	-	TGTGCCAGCAGTTACCGGGACAGGGGTGAAAAACTGTTTTTT	CASSYRDRGEKLFF
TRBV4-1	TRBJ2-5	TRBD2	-	TGCGCCAGCAGCCAAGGAATAGCGGGAGAGATGTCGGAGACCCAGTACTTC	CASSQGIAGEMSETQYF
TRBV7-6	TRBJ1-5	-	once	TGTGCCAGCAGCCCAGAAGGTTTTCTTAGCAATCAGCCCCAGCATTTT	CASSPEGFLSNQPQHF
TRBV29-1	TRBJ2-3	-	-	TGCAGCGTTCTAGGGGAAAGCACAGATACGCAGTATTTT	CSVLGESTDTQYF
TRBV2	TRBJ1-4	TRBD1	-	TGTGCCAGCAAGGGGGCACAGGAAAAACTGTTTTTT	CASKGAQEKLFF
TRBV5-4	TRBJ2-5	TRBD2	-	TGTGCCACCACCCGGGGGGTCATCGGGGAGACCCAGTACTTC	CATTRGVIGETQYF
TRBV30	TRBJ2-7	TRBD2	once	TGTGCCTGGACTTCCAGCAGAACTAGCGGGTTCTACGAGCAGTACTTC	CAWTSSRTSGFYEQYF
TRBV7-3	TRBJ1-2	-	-	TGTGCCAGCAGCCTGTCAGATTTCTATGGCTACACCTTC	CASSLSDFYGYTF
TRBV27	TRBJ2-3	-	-	TGTGCCAGCAGTACAACCGACAGTGCCGTTACGCAGTATTTT	CASSTTDSAVTQYF
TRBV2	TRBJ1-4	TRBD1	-	TGTGCCAGCAGTCTACAGGGGAGTTGGGAAAAACTGTTTTTT	CASSLQGSWEKLFF
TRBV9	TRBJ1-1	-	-	TGTGCCAGCAGCGGATCGTTGTGGACTGAAGCTTTCTTT	CASSGSLWTEAFF
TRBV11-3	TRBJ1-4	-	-	TGTGCCAGCACCTGCGGGGGTCGGAGGGATGAAAAACTGTTTTTT	CASTCGGRRDEKLFF
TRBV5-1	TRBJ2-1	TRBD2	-	TGCGCCAGCAGCCAGGGACTAGCGGGGACGCAGTTCTTC	CASSQGLAGTQFF
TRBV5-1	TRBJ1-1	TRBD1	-	TGCGCCAGCAGCTCCGGACAGGAGGGCACTGAAGCTTTCTTT	CASSSGQEGTEAFF
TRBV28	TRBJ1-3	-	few	TGTGCCAGCAACCGACGGAACTCTGGAAACACCATATATTTT	CASNRRNSGNTIYF
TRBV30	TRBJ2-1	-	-	TGTGCCTGGAGTCCGGCCAGCAGTAGCTCCTACAATGAGCAGTTCTTC	CAWSPASSSSYNEQFF
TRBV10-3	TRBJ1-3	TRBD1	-	TGTGCCATCGGACAGGGGGTCTCTGGAAACACCATATATTTT	CAIGQGVSGNTIYF
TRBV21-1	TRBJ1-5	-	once	TGTGCCAGCAGCAAATTGTGCACGGACCGACCTGGCAATCAGCCCCAGCATTTT	CASSKLCTDRPGNQPQHF
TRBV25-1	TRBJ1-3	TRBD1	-	TGTGCCAGCAGAGACCAGGGGGGTGGAAACACCATATATTTT	CASRDQGGGNTIYF
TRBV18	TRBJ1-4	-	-	TGTGCCACTACAAGGGACGGGAATGAAAAACTGTTTTTT	CATTRDGNEKLFF
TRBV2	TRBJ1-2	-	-	TGTGCCAGCAGTGAAAGCCTATATGGCTACACCTTC	CASSESLYGYTF
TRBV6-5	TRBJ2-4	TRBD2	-	TGTGCCAGCAGTTCAACTAGCGCGGGCAAAAACATTCAGTACTTC	CASSSTSAGKNIQYF
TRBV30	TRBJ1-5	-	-	TGTGCCTGGAGTGCAAGGGTAGGGTGGGATCAGCCCCAGCATTTT	CAWSARVGWDQPQHF
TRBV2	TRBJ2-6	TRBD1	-	TGTGCCAGCAGTGAAGTGGACAGGGCCATCTCTGGGGCCAACGTCCTGACTTTC	CASSEVDRAISGANVLTF
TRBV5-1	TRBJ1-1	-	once	TGCGCCAGCAGCTTGGCCGGCAGAGTAATGAACACTGAAGCTTTCTTT	CASSLAGRVMNTEAFF